The 2 T cell receptor beta chains in this list originate from one sample, sequenced in a study of shared clonotypes between healthy human individuals. Some clones are missing from TCRdb's copy, which holds only in-frame ones; the method was immunoSEQ multiplex PCR. The table shows about 2 million clones, with 90% to 95% occurring only once. The sample was naive CD4+ T cells sorted from blood. Subset meaning: CD45RA+ positively selected. The receptors come from a man aged 18 to 30 in good health.

The V call is TRBV4-1, the J call TRBJ1-2; 9 bases line up with TRBD1. Losses at the gene ends were 3 bases for V and 7 bases for J; bases not matched to a gene: 9. Germline V gives CDR1 MGHRA, CDR2 YSYEKL. This CDR3 is 15 amino acids long. CDR3 region: CASSQGGQGLVGYTF. DNA of the CDR3: TGCGCCAGCAGCCAGGGTGGACAGGGGTTAGTTGGCTACACCTTC.

The J gene is TRBJ1-2, the V gene TRBV12-5; 9 bases map to TRBD1. Germline trimming cut 1 base from V and 8 bases from J; bases unmatched to any gene: 11. CDR1 is LGHNT and CDR2 is FRNRAP in the germline V gene. The CDR3 covers 16 residues. The CDR3 sequence is CASGLEQGALMGGYTF. For the CDR3, the DNA is TGTGCTAGTGGTTTGGAACAGGGGGCGTTGATGGGAGGCTACACCTTC.